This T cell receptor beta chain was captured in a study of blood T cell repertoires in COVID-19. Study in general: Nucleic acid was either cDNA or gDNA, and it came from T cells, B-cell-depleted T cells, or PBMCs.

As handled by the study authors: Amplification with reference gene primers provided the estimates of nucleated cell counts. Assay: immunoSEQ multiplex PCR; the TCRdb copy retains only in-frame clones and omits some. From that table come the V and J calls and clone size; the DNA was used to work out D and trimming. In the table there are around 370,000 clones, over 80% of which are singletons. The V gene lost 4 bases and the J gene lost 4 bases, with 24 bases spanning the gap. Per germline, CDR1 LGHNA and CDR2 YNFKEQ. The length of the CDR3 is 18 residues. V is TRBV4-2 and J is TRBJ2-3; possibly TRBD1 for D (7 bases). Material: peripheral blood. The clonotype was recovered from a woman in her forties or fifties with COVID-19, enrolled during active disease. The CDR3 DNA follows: TGTGCCAGCAGCCTCCAGGGGGGCGTAAAGGGTAGTTCAGATACGCAGTATTTT. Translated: CASSLQGGVKGSSDTQYF.